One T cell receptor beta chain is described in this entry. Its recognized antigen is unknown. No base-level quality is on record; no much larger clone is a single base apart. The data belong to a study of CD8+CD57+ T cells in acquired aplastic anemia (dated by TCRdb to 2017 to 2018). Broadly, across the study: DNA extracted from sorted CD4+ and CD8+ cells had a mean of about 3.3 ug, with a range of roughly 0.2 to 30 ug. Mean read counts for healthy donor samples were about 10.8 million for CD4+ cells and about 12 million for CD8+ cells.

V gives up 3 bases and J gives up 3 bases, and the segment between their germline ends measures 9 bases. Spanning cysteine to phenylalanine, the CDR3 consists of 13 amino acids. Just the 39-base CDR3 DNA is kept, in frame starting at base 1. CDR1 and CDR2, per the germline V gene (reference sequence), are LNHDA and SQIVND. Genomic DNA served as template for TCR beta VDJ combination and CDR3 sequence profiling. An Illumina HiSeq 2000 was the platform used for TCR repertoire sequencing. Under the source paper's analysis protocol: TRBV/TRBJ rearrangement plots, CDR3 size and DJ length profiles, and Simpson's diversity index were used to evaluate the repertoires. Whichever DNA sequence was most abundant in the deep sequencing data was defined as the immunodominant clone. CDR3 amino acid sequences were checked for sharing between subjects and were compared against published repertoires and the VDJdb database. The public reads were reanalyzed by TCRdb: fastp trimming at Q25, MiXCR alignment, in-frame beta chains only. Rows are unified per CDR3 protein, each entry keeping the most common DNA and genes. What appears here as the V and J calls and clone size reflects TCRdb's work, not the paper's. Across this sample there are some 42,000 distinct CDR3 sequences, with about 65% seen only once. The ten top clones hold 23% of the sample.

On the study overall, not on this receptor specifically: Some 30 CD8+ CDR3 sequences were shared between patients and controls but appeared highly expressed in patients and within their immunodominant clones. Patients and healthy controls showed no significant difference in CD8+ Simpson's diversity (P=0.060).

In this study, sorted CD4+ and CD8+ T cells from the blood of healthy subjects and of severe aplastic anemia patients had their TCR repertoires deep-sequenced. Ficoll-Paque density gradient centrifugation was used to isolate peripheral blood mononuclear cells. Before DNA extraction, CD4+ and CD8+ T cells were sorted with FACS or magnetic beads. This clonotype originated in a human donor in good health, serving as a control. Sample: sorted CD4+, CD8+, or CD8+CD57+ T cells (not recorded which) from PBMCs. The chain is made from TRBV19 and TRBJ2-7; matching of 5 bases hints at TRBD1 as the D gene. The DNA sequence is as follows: TGTGCCAGTAGTATCCGTCAGGGCTACGAGCAGTACTTC. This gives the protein CASSIRQGYEQYF. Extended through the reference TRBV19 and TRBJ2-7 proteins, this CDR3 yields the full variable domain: DGGITQSPKYLFRKEGQNVTLSCEQNLNHDAMYWYRQDPGQGLRLIYYSQIVNDFQKGDIAEGYSVSREKKESFPLTVTSAQKNPTAFYLCASSIRQGYEQYFGPGTRLTVT.